This T cell receptor (beta chain) was profiled in a study of cytomegalovirus exposure and HLA in healthy donors listed by TCRdb under 2017. Describing the broader study: An earlier analysis of roughly 500 of the donors reported 250 to 300 Gb of sequence data and roughly 100 million unique TCR beta sequences from about 200 million T cells. An early release that covered approximately 600 HLA-typed donors contained 300 to 350 gigabases of sequencing data and 75 million to 100 million unique TCR sequences. Of the 300 to 400 genotyped donors, approximately 80% fell in the genetic ancestry cluster associated with self-reported Caucasian donors. The study was designed to test whether signatures of past pathogen exposure could be identified by cataloging public T cell receptors. The study profiled the T cell repertoires of hundreds of subjects by immunosequencing and related them to cytomegalovirus serostatus. Besides the first cohort of approximately 670 subjects, a separate validation cohort made up of 120 different subjects was used. To predict cytomegalovirus infection status, the study combined high-throughput TCR immunosequencing, statistical association of individual TCRs with disease status, and machine learning. A later analysis re-examined previously published TCR beta repertoires from roughly 650 donors and added high-resolution HLA genotyping to investigate patterns of TCR occurrence. In the later analysis, no new phenotypic data were used to find candidate immune exposures; instead, reliance was placed on TCR beta sequences and their occurrence across donors. To decide whether each TCR beta V gene segment behaved as functional or pseudogenic, an earlier analysis of some 570 of the donors relied on high-throughput TCR beta sequencing. Donor age, sex, ethnicity and CMV serostatus were compiled together with the repertoire data. In a later genetic analysis, genome-wide SNP genotypes for about 65% of the roughly 670 donors were used, and that subset was treated as a discovery cohort. Every repertoire in the discovery cohort had been generated on one and the same sequencing platform. Class I and class II HLA loci were covered by the typing at four-digit resolution. Typing coverage varied by locus: roughly 620-630 donors for A, B, C, DRB1 and DQB1; more than 500 for DQA1; over 600 for DPA1; roughly 450 for DPB1. Five DR-DQ haplotypes were treated as single units for association and clustering because of strong linkage in the cohort. Across approximately 400 genotyped donors of the cohort, an average of approximately 240,000 unique TCR beta nucleotide sequences per donor were sequenced, and around 19% of those sequences were non-productive.

Turning to this clone: It has no known antigen specificity. Base-call qualities are not available, and no considerably larger clone is one nucleotide away.

Results and caveats for the whole study, not just this receptor: In a later analysis, the rate of TCR association differed among HLA loci, with DRB1 alleles having the most associated TCRs and HLA-C alleles having the fewest. In an earlier analysis of around 500 of the donors, most TCR beta V segments appeared in productive rearrangements about 87% or about 30% of the time, broadly matching IMGT annotations. According to a later analysis, most CMV-associated TCR beta chains appeared to be HLA-restricted, and the HLA associations seemed to be driven largely by CMV exposure. V-gene and J-gene trimming of TCR beta chains was associated with a missense DCLRE1C variant in a later genetic analysis, and the association was replicated in an independent cohort. Across donors, most TCR sequences were observed very rarely, whereas some public TCRs were present in many individuals. Because counts were too low, seventeen rarely observed V segments, including chromosome 9 orphons, were left out of the earlier analysis of some 600 of the donors. Roughly uniform sequencing depth across donors was assumed in presence/absence analyses, although this assumption may not hold. In both the original and validation cohorts, the classifier was reported to diagnose cytomegalovirus status with high specificity and sensitivity. According to a later analysis, parvovirus B19, influenza, CMV and Epstein-Barr virus appeared linked to several top co-occurrence clusters. Some IMGT-functional V segments, including TRBV6-2 and TRBV6-3, could not be told apart with the 87-base-pair reads, so those segments were excluded. The cohort was sequenced for TCR beta chains only, and without alpha or paired-chain data the features that could be detected were limited. The sequencing pipeline was judged likely to have produced a cluster of highly shared sequence variants as a technical artifact. At a false discovery rate of 0.05, a later analysis linked under 20,000 TCR beta sequences to specific HLA alleles. A few of the identified cytomegalovirus-associated TCR beta chains were confirmed in vitro to be specific for cytomegalovirus antigens. Correlated functional status among segregating V segments might reflect linkage disequilibrium, but an unknown experimental factor could not be ruled out. A total of fewer than 200 TCR beta chains were listed by the study as associated with cytomegalovirus. Because some donors lacked HLA typing at each locus, the association tests relied only on the typed subset. In a later analysis, HLA-associated TCR beta chains showed more clonal expansion and lower generation probabilities than non-associated chains that were equally common. Compared with the roughly 670-donor mean, donors in an Asian-associated ancestry cluster had fewer N-insertions in productive TCRs, according to a later genetic analysis. The authors suggested that the approach could potentially be generalized to other disease states and immunological phenotypes. A further reported finding was that TCR beta sequences accurately predicted the HLA-A and HLA-B alleles for most subjects in the first cohort. The only immune exposure information available for the cohort was CMV serostatus. Assigning TCR associations to individual alleles was difficult when HLA alleles, especially DR and DQ, strongly co-occurred.

Library preparation employed the immunoSEQ multiplex PCR assay. A mixture of 60 forward primers for TCR Vbeta segments and 13 reverse primers for TCR Jbeta segments was used in the multiplex PCR. Amplification of the CDR3 region of rearranged TCR beta genes was performed with a multiplex PCR assay on genomic DNA. The Illumina HiSeq System was used to sequence the amplified TCR beta libraries as 87-base-pair reads. The authors' pipeline ran thus. In a later analysis, tens of millions of unique TCR beta chains were counted across the 690 or so repertoires, and roughly 10 million of these chains were shared by at least two donors. A nearest-neighbor algorithm error-corrected the raw reads and collapsed the reads into unique sequences, merging closely related sequences to remove PCR and sequencing errors. CDR3 sequences were aligned to IMGT reference sequences to assign V, D and J gene segments. Each retained sequence needed at least a six-nucleotide match to both a V gene segment and a J gene segment. Rearrangements were called productive when the CDR3 lacked stop codons and stayed in frame with V and J; all others were non-productive. CDR3 was defined according to IMGT convention as the region running from the second conserved V-encoded cysteine to the conserved J-encoded phenylalanine. In an earlier analysis of more than 550 of the donors, sequences lacking an unambiguous match to a single V gene segment were excluded. In an earlier analysis of some 590 of the donors, V segments were called functional above 56.7% productive rearrangements and were called segregating when the between-donor standard deviation exceeded 5%. A statistical classification framework was built for diagnosing cytomegalovirus status from the catalog of TCR beta chain sequences. In a later analysis, TCR nucleotide sequences were compared against IMGT/GENE-DB human TR gene sequences so that V and J genes could be assigned. In a later analysis, CDR3 sequences and most-parsimonious VDJ recombination scenarios were assigned using the TCRdist pipeline. In a later analysis, every TCR beta chain was defined by the combination of its CDR3 amino acid sequence and its V-gene family, and reads without a unique V-gene family were dropped. A later analysis removed several hundred highly shared, low-generation-probability nucleotide sequences to deal with suspected cross-contamination and a sequencing artifact. In a later analysis, a clonal expansion index was calculated for each public chain from normalized within-repertoire ranks of inferred template counts. Generation probabilities in a later analysis came from a VDJ recombination model fitted to out-of-frame rearrangements, and those results were checked against IGoR. In a later analysis, TCR-TCR, TCR-HLA and TCR-CMV co-occurrence was scored with hypergeometric tests, and a repertoire-size bias correction was applied to TCR pairs. To estimate false discovery rates, a later analysis permuted the HLA or CMV assignments 20 times. In a later analysis, co-occurring TCRs were grouped using DBSCAN, with TCRdist sequence similarity added in when clustering inside HLA-allele-positive subsets. For co-occurrence clustering, repertoires with fewer than 30,000 or more than 120,000 public chains were excluded, along with five repertoires with anomalous nucleotide sharing. TCRdb's version of the immuneACCESS table is confined to in-frame rearrangements and falls short of the full clone set. An unresolved V gene accounts for under half of the shortfall where checked; the remainder is of unknown origin. V, J and clone size are taken as reported in that table, and D and trimming were inferred from the DNA itself. The sample has 85,000 to 130,000 clones on record, around 80% of them singletons. The ten top clones hold 5% to 7% of the sample.

CDR1 MNHEY and CDR2 SMNVEV were looked up in the germline V gene (reference sequence). The CDR3 goes from the cysteine to the phenylalanine over 11 residues. Only the CDR3 portion is preserved as DNA: 33 bases, with reading frame beginning at the first base. V was cut back by 6 bases and J by 5 bases, leaving a gap of 7 bases between them. The cohort was made up of about 610 healthy bone marrow donors. At the time of sampling, every cohort member was nominally healthy, though immune exposures that went unrecorded were likely present. The donor was CMV seropositive and belonged to the group of 250 to 300 seropositive cohort members. Each donor provided a peripheral blood sample, and peripheral blood mononuclear cells were used for TCR beta sequencing. The Qiagen DNeasy Blood Extraction Kit was used to extract genomic DNA from the blood cell samples.

The sequence derives from a woman between 50 and 59 years old in good health and CMV-seropositive. The sample taken for sequencing was PBMCs. The V and J segments used are TRBV27 and TRBJ1-1, with the identity of the D gene unclear. The CDR3 loop reads CASRGRTEAFF. The bases read TGTGCCAGCAGGGGGAGGACTGAAGCTTTCTTT.